This TCR beta chain was recorded in a study of cytomegalovirus exposure and HLA in healthy donors. Study-level results: According to reports, the classifier identified cytomegalovirus status with high specificity and sensitivity. Follow-up analysis later connected one missense variant in DCLRE1C with trimming of TCR beta V- and J-genes. HLA restriction was apparent for most CMV-associated TCR beta chains in a later analysis.

Unrecorded immune exposures were likely, despite nominal health at sampling. PCR amplification relied on 60 Vbeta primers (plus 13 Jbeta primers). Generated by immunoSEQ multiplex PCR, the TCRdb table keeps only in-frame clones and is missing some. This sample yields 95,000 to 110,000 clones, of which around 80% are seen a single time; 1.5% to 2% belongs to the top ten. In regard to this clone: The antigen is unknown.

The sequence was collected from a woman in her 40s in good health and CMV-seronegative. Input material: PBMCs.

Here the CDR3 reads CASSLAGQGGSTGGETQYF. CDR3 coding DNA: TGCGCCAGCAGCTTGGCAGGCCAGGGAGGGTCTACGGGCGGAGAGACCCAGTACTTC. The chain couples TRBV5-1 to TRBJ2-5; TRBD2 matches at 7 bases. There are 19 residues in the CDR3. Germline V gives CDR1 SGHRS, CDR2 YFSETQ. V dropped 0 bases and J dropped 4; count of bases not matched to a gene: 18.